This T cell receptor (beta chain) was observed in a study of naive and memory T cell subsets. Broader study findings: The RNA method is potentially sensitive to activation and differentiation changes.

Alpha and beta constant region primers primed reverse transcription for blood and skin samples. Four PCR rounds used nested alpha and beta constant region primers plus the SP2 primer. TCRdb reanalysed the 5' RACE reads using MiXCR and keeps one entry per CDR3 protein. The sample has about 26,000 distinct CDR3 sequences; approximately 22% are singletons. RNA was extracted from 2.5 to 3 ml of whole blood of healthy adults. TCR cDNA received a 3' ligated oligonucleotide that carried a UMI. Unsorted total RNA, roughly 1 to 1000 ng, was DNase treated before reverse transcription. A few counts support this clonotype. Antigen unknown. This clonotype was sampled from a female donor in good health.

In nucleotides, the CDR3 is TGCAGCGTGGAGGGGGCGGACGAGCAGTACTTC. This gives the protein CSVEGADEQYF. The V call is TRBV29-1, the J call TRBJ2-7, with a possible D match to TRBD1 (7 bases). V was shortened by 6 bases and J by 5 bases, with 11 bases between the two germline ends. The germline gives CDR1 SQVTM, CDR2 ANQGSEA. The CDR3 runs to 11 residues.